This T cell receptor (beta chain) was identified in a study of blood T cells in healthy people across ages. Study-wide results and caveats: Per million T cells, TCR beta diversity dropped about linearly as age rose.

Isolated per sample were at least 6 million PBMCs. A minimum of 5.5 micrograms of total RNA was extracted per sample. To note about this clonotype: Its antigen is undetermined.

A J-beta primer mix and a sample-barcoded 5' primer were used in a second PCR of roughly 7 to 12 cycles. From the 5' RACE reads, TCRdb called clonotypes with MiXCR, one entry per CDR3 protein. The sample holds a few hundred thousand distinct CDR3 sequences; about 52% are singletons and the top ten take 45% to 65%. CDR3 length equals 17 residues. V lost 4 bases and J lost 5; bases outside the gene matches: 14. Germline values: CDR1 SGHRS, CDR2 YFSETQ. The sequencing sample was made of blood. This clonotype was obtained from a man between 60 and 70 years old in good health. This sequence joins TRBV5-1 and TRBJ2-3, with 9 positions matching TRBD2. The CDR3 protein is CASSRAGSGRMGDTQYF. In nucleotides, the CDR3 is TGCGCCAGCAGCCGCGCGGGGAGCGGGAGGATGGGAGATACGCAGTATTTT.